Listed here are 26 T cell receptor beta chains from one sample, sequenced in a study of T-cell memory formation after mild COVID-19. TCRdb itself ran the 5' RACE reads through MiXCR, one entry per CDR3 protein. The table shows around 470,000 distinct CDR3 sequences, with 20% occurring only once. The sample was PBMCs or a T cell subset sorted from them (not recorded which). The receptor set was obtained from an adult woman who had mild COVID-19 (a few samples of this study predate the infection). Cell type and time point are not known.

This clonotype was observed at least ten times. V gene TRBV11-2 combines with J gene TRBJ2-1; D remains unclear. This CDR3 contains 13 residues. Trimming stripped 2 bases from V and 4 bases from J, with 6 bases between. Germline lookup yields CDR1 SGHAT and CDR2 FQNNGV. CDR3 amino acids: CASSLSTYNEQFF. In nucleotides, the CDR3 is TGTGCCAGCAGCTTAAGCACTTACAATGAGCAGTTCTTC.

This clonotype turned up a few times. The chain uses TRBV18 and TRBJ2-1; 10 bases align to TRBD2. CDR1 KGHSH and CDR2 LQKENI come from the germline V gene. The V and J ends lost 5 bases and 7 bases, in that order; junction bases with no gene match: 11. The CDR3 totals 16 residues. The CDR3, as DNA: TGTGCCAGCTCATCGACTCTAGCGGGAGTGGGTAATGAGCAGTTCTTC. This codes for CASSSTLAGVGNEQFF.

The rearrangement links TRBV7-2 to TRBJ1-1, with a possible D match to TRBD1 (6 bases). CDR3 length equals 15 residues. Germline CDR1 reads SGHTA; CDR2 reads FQGNSA. V lost 0 bases to trimming and J lost 1 base, with 9 bases between them. The CDR3 loop is CASSLAGAGNTEAFF. In nucleotides, the CDR3 is TGTGCCAGCAGCTTAGCGGGGGCAGGGAACACTGAAGCTTTCTTT. The full variable domain, in which reference TRBV7-2 and TRBJ1-1 provide the parts outside the CDR3, is GAGVSQSPSNKVTEKGKDVELRCDPISGHTALYWYRQSLGQGLEFLIYFQGNSAPDKSGLPSDRFSAERTGGSVSTLTIQRTQQEDSAVYLCASSLAGAGNTEAFFGQGTRLTVV.

This chain connects TRBV4-3 to TRBJ2-1; D not resolved. Trimming took 2 bases from V and 5 from J, leaving 4 bases between them. The germline CDR1 and CDR2 sequences are LGHNA and YSLEER. The CDR3 runs 12 residues. The CDR3 loop is CASSQIHNEQFF. The CDR3 DNA reads as TGCGCCAGCAGCCAAATTCACAATGAGCAGTTCTTC.

J is TRBJ1-5 and V is TRBV28, with D possibly being TRBD1 (5 bases). This CDR3 comprises 15 residues. CDR1 MDHEN and CDR2 SYDVKM come from the germline V gene. V lost 5 bases, J lost 5 bases, and 16 bases lay in between. In DNA, the CDR3 is TGTGCCAGCAGTCTCCTCTTGGGGGGGTATCAGCCCCAGCATTTT. Its translation is CASSLLLGGYQPQHF.

This clonotype appeared many times. The chain carries TRBV20-1 and TRBJ2-3, with 10 nucleotides matching TRBD2. Germline V CDR1 and CDR2: DFQATT, SNEGSKA (reference sequence). The J segment lost 2 bases and the V segment lost 6 bases, leaving 11 bases of the junction unmatched. The CDR3 has 16 residues. CDR3 sequence (DNA): TGCAGTGCCGCCGGGGCTAGCGGGAGTGCCACAGATACGCAGTATTTT. Translating gives CSAAGASGSATDTQYF.

This clonotype was observed many times. The V and J genes are TRBV16 and TRBJ2-7; 15 bases are shared with TRBD2. The germline gives CDR1 KGHSY, CDR2 FQNENV. Losses at the gene ends were 3 bases for V and 0 bases for J; bases not matched to a gene: 6. The length of the CDR3 is 18 residues. CDR3 region: CASSHGLAGGGFSYEQYF. The CDR3 nucleotides are TGTGCCAGCAGCCACGGACTAGCGGGAGGGGGGTTCTCCTACGAGCAGTACTTC.

The chain employs TRBV29-1 and TRBJ2-4; tentative D call: TRBD2 (5 bases). V lost 7 bases to trimming and J lost 6 bases, with 13 bases between them. From germline, CDR1 is SQVTM and CDR2 ANQGSEA. The CDR3 loop spans 12 amino acids. The chain's CDR3 is CSGVAQGNIQYF. The CDR3 DNA reads TGCAGCGGTGTAGCGCAAGGAAACATTCAGTACTTC.

This clonotype was observed a handful of times. The chain joins TRBV12-3 or TRBV12-4 to TRBJ2-1; 16 bases are shared with TRBD2. The CDR3 contains 19 residues. The trim removed 5 bases at V and 0 bases at J, leaving 7 bases unmatched. The CDR3 DNA reads TGTGCCAGCAGTCCGGGACTAGCGGGGGGGCAGGGCTCCTACAATGAGCAGTTCTTC. As protein: CASSPGLAGGQGSYNEQFF.

This clonotype came up a few times. The chain links TRBV20-1 to TRBJ1-5, with D unresolved. Trimming shortened V by 0 bases and J by 7 bases, and 7 bases separated the two germline ends. CDR3 length: 12 residues. In germline, CDR1 is DFQATT, CDR2 SNEGSKA (reference sequence). CDR3 in amino acids: CSARDLLQPQHF. The CDR3, as DNA: TGCAGTGCTAGAGATCTCCTCCAGCCCCAGCATTTT.

This clonotype has a handful of counts. The J gene is TRBJ2-7, the V gene TRBV20-1, with D possibly being TRBD1 (5 bases). The CDR3 loop spans 13 amino acids. The V end was cut by 0 bases, the J end by 1 base, with 7 bases between. Germline V gives CDR1 DFQATT, CDR2 SNEGSKA (reference sequence). CDR3 region: CSARETASYEQYF. In DNA form, the CDR3 reads TGCAGTGCTAGAGAGACAGCTTCCTACGAGCAGTACTTC.

The rearrangement uses TRBV15 and TRBJ1-1; 8 positions agree with TRBD1. V was clipped by 3 bases and J by 8 bases; unmatched bases: 11. The CDR3 length is 15 residues. CDR1 is LNHNV and CDR2 is YYDKDF in the germline V gene (reference sequence). The DNA of the CDR3 is TGTGCCACCAGCAGTGACAGGGGTTCGGTGGTGGAAGCTTTCTTT. Its protein product is CATSSDRGSVVEAFF.

The chain has TRBV19 and TRBJ2-3; 11 bases are a match to TRBD2. CDR1 LNHDA and CDR2 SQIVND come from the germline V gene (reference sequence). The ends lost 4 bases at V and 3 bases at J; junction bases unmatched: 6. The CDR3 covers 16 residues. Written as DNA, the CDR3 is TGTGCCAGTAGTACCCGAGCTAGCGGGGGGACAGATACGCAGTATTTT. As protein: CASSTRASGGTDTQYF.

The rearrangement links TRBV7-9 to TRBJ2-1; 9 nucleotides match TRBD1. V shed 0 bases and J 7 bases; nucleotides not matched to a gene: 4. This CDR3 comprises 15 residues. The germline V gene has CDR1 SEHNR and CDR2 FQNEAQ (reference sequence). The CDR3 sequence is CASSLAATGGNEQFF. The CDR3 nucleotides are TGTGCCAGCAGCTTAGCTGCGACAGGGGGGAATGAGCAGTTCTTC.

The rearrangement uses TRBV3-1 and TRBJ2-7; D remains ambiguous. The CDR3 runs to 15 residues. CDR1 is LGHDT, CDR2 YNNKEL, per germline (reference sequence). The V and J ends lost 2 bases and 1 base respectively, with 12 bases between them. The CDR3 DNA is TGTGCCAGCAGCCAAAGCGCGATCGGTTCCTACGAGCAGTACTTC. Amino acids: CASSQSAIGSYEQYF.

This clonotype was counted at least ten times. The V and J genes are TRBV20-1 and TRBJ2-7, with 8 bases aligning to TRBD2. CDR3 length: 14 amino acids. Germline CDR1 and CDR2: DFQATT and SNEGSKA (reference sequence). With V trimmed by 6 bases and J by 0 bases, 7 bases remained unmatched. The chain's CDR3 is CSAGPGGTSYEQYF. The CDR3 DNA reads as TGCAGTGCCGGGCCGGGGGGGACCTCCTACGAGCAGTACTTC.

The chain couples TRBV9 to TRBJ2-3; no reliable D call. Germline CDR1 reads SGDLS; CDR2 reads YYNGEE. The germline V and J ends were trimmed by 4 bases and 6 bases, with 15 bases remaining between them. CDR3 length equals 14 residues. The CDR3 nucleotides read TGTGCCAGCAGCCCCCGACCGATGCGGGATACGCAGTATTTT. It yields the protein CASSPRPMRDTQYF.

This chain uses TRBV4-1 with TRBJ2-7; D remains ambiguous. The CDR3 consists of 12 residues. From germline, CDR1 is MGHRA and CDR2 YSYEKL. With 2 bases removed from V and 6 bases from J, the gap between germline ends came to 8 bases. The CDR3 region is CASSQISGEQYF. For the CDR3, the DNA is TGCGCCAGCAGCCAAATTTCGGGCGAGCAGTACTTC.

With regard to this clonotype: A read error may be the cause here, since a much bigger clone is one base away. V and J are TRBV27 and TRBJ2-3; D call uncertain. V lost 0 bases and J 2 bases, leaving 9 bases between the germline ends. The CDR3 is 15 amino acids. Germline lookup yields CDR1 MNHEY and CDR2 SMNVEV (reference sequence). The CDR3 DNA is TGTGCCAGCAGTTTATCGGGCATGCCCACAGATACGCAGTATTTT. This translates into CASSLSGMPTDTQYF.

The gene calls are TRBV12-3 or TRBV12-4 and TRBJ1-1, with 7 bases that match TRBD1. J lost 5 bases, V lost 4 bases, and 7 bases had no gene match. The CDR3 has 14 amino acids. As DNA, the CDR3 is TGTGCCAGCAGTTCTCCTACAGGGGTTACTGAAGCTTTCTTT. Amino acid sequence: CASSSPTGVTEAFF.

The chain combines TRBV10-3 with TRBJ2-1, with 16 bases aligning to TRBD2. The CDR3 sequence is 18 residues long. CDR1 is ENHRY and CDR2 is SYGVKD in the germline V gene. The junction had 8 bases not matched to a gene; V was cut back by 3 bases and J by 6 bases. CDR3 sequence: CAISDPGLAGGPANEQFF. CDR3 DNA sequence: TGTGCCATCAGTGATCCGGGACTAGCGGGAGGGCCGGCCAATGAGCAGTTCTTC.

This clonotype was seen only a few times. This sequence joins TRBV6-1 and TRBJ2-1; 12 nucleotides align to TRBD2. This CDR3 has 15 amino acids. V dropped 5 bases and J dropped 4; count of bases not matched to a gene: 3. Per the germline V gene, CDR1 is MNHNS and CDR2 is SASEGT. CDR3 coding DNA: TGTGCCAGCAGTACCCTAGCGGGAGGGTACAATGAGCAGTTCTTC. Translating gives CASSTLAGGYNEQFF.

This clonotype turned up a few times. The V and J genes are TRBV5-5 and TRBJ1-1; TRBD1 matches at 9 bases. J gave up 2 bases and V 0 bases, and 5 bases lay outside the gene matches. The CDR3 covers 16 residues. The germline V gene encodes CDR1 SGHKS and CDR2 YYEKEE (reference sequence). The CDR3 DNA reads as TGTGCCAGCAGCTTGGGGGGACAGGGCCTTAACACTGAAGCTTTCTTT. Translated, it gives CASSLGGQGLNTEAFF. The complete variable domain, with remaining parts taken from reference TRBV5-5 and TRBJ1-1, reads DAGVTQSPTHLIKTRGQQVTLRCSPISGHKSVSWYQQVLGQGPQFIFQYYEKEERGRGNFPDRFSARQFPNYSSELNVNALLLGDSALYLCASSLGGQGLNTEAFFGQGTRLTVV.

This clonotype was counted only a few times. The V call is TRBV30, the J call TRBJ2-1; 9 nucleotides match TRBD2. Germline V gene sequence: CDR1 GTSNPN, CDR2 SVGIG (reference sequence). V lost 1 base, J lost 4 bases, and 5 bases stayed unmatched. The CDR3 consists of 15 residues. CDR3 sequence: CAWSGVAGAYNEQFF. CDR3 bases: TGTGCCTGGAGTGGGGTAGCGGGAGCTTACAATGAGCAGTTCTTC.

The rearrangement links TRBV12-3 or TRBV12-4 to TRBJ1-1, with D possibly matching TRBD1 (5 bases). V was cut by 6 bases and J by 3 bases, with 14 bases left in between. CDR3 size: 14 residues. CDR3 nucleotide sequence: TGTGCCAGCAGGGGGCTCGGGGGGGACACTGAAGCTTTCTTT. As protein: CASRGLGGDTEAFF.

The gene calls are TRBV7-2 and TRBJ2-1; D is perhaps TRBD2 (6 bases). The CDR3 consists of 16 residues. Trimming pared 0 bases from V and 3 bases from J, leaving 12 bases between. Germline CDR1 is SGHTA and CDR2 is FQGNSA. This CDR3 is CASSLATSSYYNEQFF. Written as DNA, the CDR3 is TGTGCCAGCAGCTTAGCAACTAGCTCCTACTACAATGAGCAGTTCTTC.